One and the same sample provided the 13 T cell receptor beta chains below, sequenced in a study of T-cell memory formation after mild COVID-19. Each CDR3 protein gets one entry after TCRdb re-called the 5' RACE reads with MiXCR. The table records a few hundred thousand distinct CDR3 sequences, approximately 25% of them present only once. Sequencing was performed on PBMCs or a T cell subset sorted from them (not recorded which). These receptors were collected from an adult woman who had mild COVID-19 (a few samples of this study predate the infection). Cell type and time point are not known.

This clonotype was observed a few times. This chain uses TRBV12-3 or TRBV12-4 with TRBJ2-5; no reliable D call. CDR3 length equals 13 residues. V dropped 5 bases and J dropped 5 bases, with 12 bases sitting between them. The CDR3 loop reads CASSLSRAETQYF. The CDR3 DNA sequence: TGTGCCAGCAGTCTCAGTAGGGCGGAGACCCAGTACTTC.

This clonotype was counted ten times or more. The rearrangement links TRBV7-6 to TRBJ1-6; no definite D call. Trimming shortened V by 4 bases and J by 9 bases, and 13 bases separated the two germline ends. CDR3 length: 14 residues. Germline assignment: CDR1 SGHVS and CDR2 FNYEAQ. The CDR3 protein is CASSSSARSSPLHF. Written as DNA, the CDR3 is TGTGCCAGCAGCTCCTCCGCAAGGAGTTCACCCCTCCACTTT.

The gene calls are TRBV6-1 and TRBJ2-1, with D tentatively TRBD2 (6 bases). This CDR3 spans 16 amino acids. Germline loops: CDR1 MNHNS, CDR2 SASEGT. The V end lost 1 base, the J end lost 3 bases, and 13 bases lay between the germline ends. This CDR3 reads CASSEVGEVLYNEQFF. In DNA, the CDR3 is TGTGCCAGCAGTGAAGTGGGGGAGGTACTCTACAATGAGCAGTTCTTC.

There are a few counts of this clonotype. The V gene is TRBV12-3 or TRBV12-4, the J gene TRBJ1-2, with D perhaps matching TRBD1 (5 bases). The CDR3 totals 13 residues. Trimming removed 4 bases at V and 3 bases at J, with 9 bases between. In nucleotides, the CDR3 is TGTGCCAGCAGTTACCAGGGTTACTATGGCTACACCTTC. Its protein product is CASSYQGYYGYTF.

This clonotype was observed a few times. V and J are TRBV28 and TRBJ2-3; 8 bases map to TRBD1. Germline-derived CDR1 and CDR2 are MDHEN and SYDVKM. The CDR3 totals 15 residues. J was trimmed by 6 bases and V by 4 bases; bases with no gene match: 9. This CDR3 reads CASSSAGGASDTQYF. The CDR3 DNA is TGTGCCAGCAGTTCAGCAGGGGGCGCGTCCGATACGCAGTATTTT.

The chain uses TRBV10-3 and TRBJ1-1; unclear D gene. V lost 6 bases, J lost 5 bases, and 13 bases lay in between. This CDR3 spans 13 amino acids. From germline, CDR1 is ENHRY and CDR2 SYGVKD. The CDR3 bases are TGTGCCATCAGAAAAGATGTGCGGACTGAAGCTTTCTTT. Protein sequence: CAIRKDVRTEAFF.

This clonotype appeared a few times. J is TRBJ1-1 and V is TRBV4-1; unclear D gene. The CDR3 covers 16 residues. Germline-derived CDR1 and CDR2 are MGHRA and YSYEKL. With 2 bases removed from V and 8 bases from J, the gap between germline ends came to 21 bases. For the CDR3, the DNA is TGCGCCAGCAGCCAAAGCTCCTTAATCCCTCCCCCAGAAGCTTTCTTT. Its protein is CASSQSSLIPPPEAFF.

In DNA, the CDR3 is TGTGCCAGCAGCCTCTCCCATCTAGCGGGAGGCCCGGAGCAGTACTTC. Translation: CASSLSHLAGGPEQYF. The gene calls are TRBV2 and TRBJ2-7; 11 nucleotides match TRBD2. The V gene's germline CDR1 is SNHLY and CDR2 FYNNEI. The trim removed 6 bases at V and 7 bases at J, leaving 14 bases unmatched. The CDR3 consists of 16 residues.

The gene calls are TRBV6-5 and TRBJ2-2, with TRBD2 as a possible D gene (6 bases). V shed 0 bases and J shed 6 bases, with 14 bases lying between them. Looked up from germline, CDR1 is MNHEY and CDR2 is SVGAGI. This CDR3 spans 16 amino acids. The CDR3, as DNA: TGTGCCAGCAGTTACTCTTTCCGGGAGATTCCCGGGGAGCTGTTTTTT. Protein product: CASSYSFREIPGELFF.

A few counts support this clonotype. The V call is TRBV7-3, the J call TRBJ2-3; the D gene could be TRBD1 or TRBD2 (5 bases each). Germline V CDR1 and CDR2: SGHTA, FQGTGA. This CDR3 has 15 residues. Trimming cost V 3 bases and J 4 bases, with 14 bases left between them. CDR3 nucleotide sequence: TGTGCCAGCAGCTTCCTGGGGACCCGTTCAGATACGCAGTATTTT. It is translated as CASSFLGTRSDTQYF.

The DNA of the CDR3 is TGCGCCAGCAGCTCCCCCTCGACTAGCGGGAGGGGTATGAATGAGCAGTTCTTC. Amino acids: CASSSPSTSGRGMNEQFF. V usage is TRBV5-1 and J usage is TRBJ2-1, with 14 bases matching TRBD2. V lost 3 bases and J lost 7; bases outside the gene matches: 12. Looked up from germline, CDR1 is SGHRS and CDR2 is YFSETQ. The CDR3 contains 18 residues.

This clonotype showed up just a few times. For the CDR3, the DNA is TGTGCCAGCAGTTACTCGATTAATGACAGGGAGAACACCGGGGAGCTGTTTTTT. It translates to CASSYSINDRENTGELFF. The chain employs TRBV6-5 and TRBJ2-2; 7 bases align to TRBD1. The V segment lost 0 bases and the J segment 1 base; nucleotides outside the gene matches: 8. The CDR3 has 18 residues. CDR1 is MNHEY and CDR2 is SVGAGI in the germline V gene.

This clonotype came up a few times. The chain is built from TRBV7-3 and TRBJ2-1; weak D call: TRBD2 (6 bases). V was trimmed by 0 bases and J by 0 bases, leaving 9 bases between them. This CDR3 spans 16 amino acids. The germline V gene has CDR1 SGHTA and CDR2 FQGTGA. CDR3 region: CASSLTPSASYNEQFF. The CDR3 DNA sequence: TGTGCCAGCAGCTTAACCCCTAGCGCCTCCTACAATGAGCAGTTCTTC.